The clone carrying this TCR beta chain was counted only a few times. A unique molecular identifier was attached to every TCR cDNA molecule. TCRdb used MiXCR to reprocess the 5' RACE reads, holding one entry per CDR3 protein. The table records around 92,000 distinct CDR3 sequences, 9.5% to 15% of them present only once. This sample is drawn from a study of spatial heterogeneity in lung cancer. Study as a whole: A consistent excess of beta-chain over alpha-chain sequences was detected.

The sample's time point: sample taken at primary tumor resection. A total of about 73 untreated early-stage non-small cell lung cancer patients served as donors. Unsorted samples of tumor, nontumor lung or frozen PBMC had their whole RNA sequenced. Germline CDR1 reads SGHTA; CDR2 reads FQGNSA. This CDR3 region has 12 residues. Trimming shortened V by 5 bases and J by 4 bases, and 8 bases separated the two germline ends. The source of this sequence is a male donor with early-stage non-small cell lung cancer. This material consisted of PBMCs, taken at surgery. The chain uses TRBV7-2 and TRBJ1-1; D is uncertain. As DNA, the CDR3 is TGTGCCAGCAGCCGATCATCCACTGAAGCTTTCTTT. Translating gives CASSRSSTEAFF.